This is a list of T cell receptor beta chains from one sample in a study of identical twins. TCRdb analysed the 5' RACE reads with MiXCR anew, one entry per CDR3 protein. Of approximately 600,000 distinct CDR3 sequences detected, 7.1% appear once; the ten largest clones hold 1.6%. This same sample was also taken into another study, of yellow fever vaccine responses in identical twins.

Sequenced sample: PBMCs. The receptors stem from a woman aged 18-29 years in good health. Both conserved end residues are part of each CDR3.

v_call cdr3_aa
TRBV20-1 CSAGRTGTYEQYF
TRBV12-3/TRBV12-4 CASGVGQETQYF
TRBV7-9 CASSLLLASYNEQFF
TRBV6-2/TRBV6-3 CASSPQAGVIGEQFF
TRBV20-1 CSARATGLSTDTQYF
TRBV9 CASSSPRSGGLIGGDTGELFF
TRBV5-6 CASSLAAASTDTQYF
TRBV5-1 CASSPWTDYNEQFF
TRBV27 CASRGADSYEQYF
TRBV29-1 CSVEASRDQNTGELFF
TRBV4-1 CASSLTGLKQPQHF
TRBV5-1 CASSLFRDTDTQYF
TRBV3-1 CASSHEFAEQYF
TRBV6-5 CASSYTLGQGPDTQYF
TRBV7-7 CASSPRGAGGRETQYF
TRBV4-1 CASSKVDRDNSPLHF
TRBV28 CASSPLVRDKNEKLFF
TRBV7-2 CASSHPSGGRGEQYF
TRBV5-1 CASSLRDLPYNEQFF
TRBV7-2 CASSSQNKVVETQYF
TRBV4-1 CASSQLGGGPTDTQYF
TRBV28 CASSWEGPYEQYF
TRBV12-3/TRBV12-4 CASSLVTGGASDTQYF
TRBV25-1 CASSALGQSLHF
TRBV7-9 CASSLGFPGGNEQFF
TRBV5-1 CASSPRDSADTQYF
TRBV19 CASSRQGPGRNEQFF
TRBV4-2 CASSQDSTGQGVLGSGNTIYF
TRBV3-1 CASSPQGKNEQFF
TRBV7-9 CASSRSGSGELFF
TRBV28 CASSRFTGKETQYF
TRBV5-1 CASSGRQGARYEQYF
TRBV3-1 CASSQRAGGNYNEQFF
TRBV7-6 CASSLAHGQGAFF
TRBV7-9 CASSHRTESTNYGYTF
TRBV20-1 CSARPSLIQFF
TRBV12-3/TRBV12-4 CASSPRVHGYTF
TRBV20-1 CSARDPGINIQYF
TRBV12-3/TRBV12-4 CASRGPATQYF
TRBV6-5 CASSYSGSGGAQSGELFF
TRBV3-1 CASSQVAGENYEQYF